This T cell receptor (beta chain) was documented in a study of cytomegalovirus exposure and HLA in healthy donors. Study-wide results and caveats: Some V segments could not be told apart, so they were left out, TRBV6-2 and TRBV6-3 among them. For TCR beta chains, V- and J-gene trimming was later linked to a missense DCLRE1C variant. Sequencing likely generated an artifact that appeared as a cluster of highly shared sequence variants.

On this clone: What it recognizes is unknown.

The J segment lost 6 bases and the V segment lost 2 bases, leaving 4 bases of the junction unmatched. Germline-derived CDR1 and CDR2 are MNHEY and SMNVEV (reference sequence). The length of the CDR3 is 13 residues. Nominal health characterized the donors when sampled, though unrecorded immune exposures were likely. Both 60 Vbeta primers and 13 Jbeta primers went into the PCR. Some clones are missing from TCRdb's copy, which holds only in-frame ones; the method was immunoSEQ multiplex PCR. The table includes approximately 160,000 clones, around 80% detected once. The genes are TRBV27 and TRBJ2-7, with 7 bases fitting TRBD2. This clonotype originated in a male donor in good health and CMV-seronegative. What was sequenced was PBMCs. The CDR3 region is CASSLISSGEQYF. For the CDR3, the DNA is TGTGCCAGCAGTTTAATTTCTAGCGGCGAGCAGTACTTC.